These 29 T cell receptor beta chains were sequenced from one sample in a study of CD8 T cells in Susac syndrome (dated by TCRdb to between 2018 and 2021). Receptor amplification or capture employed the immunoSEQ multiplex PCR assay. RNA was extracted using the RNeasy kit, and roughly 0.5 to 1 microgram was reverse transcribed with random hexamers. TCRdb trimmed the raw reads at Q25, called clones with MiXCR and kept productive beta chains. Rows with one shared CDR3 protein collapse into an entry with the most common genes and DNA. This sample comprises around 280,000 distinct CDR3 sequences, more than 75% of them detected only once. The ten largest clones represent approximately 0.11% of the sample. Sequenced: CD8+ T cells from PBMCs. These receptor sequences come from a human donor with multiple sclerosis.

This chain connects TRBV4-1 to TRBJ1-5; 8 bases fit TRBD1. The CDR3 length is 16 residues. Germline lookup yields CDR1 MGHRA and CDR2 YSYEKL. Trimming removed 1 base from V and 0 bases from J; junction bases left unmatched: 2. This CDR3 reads CASSQGGQASNQPQHF. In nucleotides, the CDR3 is TGCGCCAGCAGCCAAGGGGGACAGGCTAGCAATCAGCCCCAGCATTTT.

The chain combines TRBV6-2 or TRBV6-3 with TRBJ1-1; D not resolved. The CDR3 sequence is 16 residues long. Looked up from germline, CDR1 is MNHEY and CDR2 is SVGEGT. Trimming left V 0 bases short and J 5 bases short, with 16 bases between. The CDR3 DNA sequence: TGTGCCAGCAGTTACTCCCGAGACGAGGCTCGGACTGAAGCTTTCTTT. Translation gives CASSYSRDEARTEAFF.

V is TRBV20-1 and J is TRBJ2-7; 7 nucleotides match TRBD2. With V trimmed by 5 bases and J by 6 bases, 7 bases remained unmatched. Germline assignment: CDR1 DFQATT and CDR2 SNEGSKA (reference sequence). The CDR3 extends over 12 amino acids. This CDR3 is CSAVGGRGEQYF. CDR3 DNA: TGCAGTGCTGTGGGTGGGAGGGGCGAGCAGTACTTC.

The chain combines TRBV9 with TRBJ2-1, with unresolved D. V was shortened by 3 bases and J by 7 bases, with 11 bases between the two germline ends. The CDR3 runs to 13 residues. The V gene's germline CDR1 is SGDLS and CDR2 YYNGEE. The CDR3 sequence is CASSESLRNEQFF. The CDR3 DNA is TGTGCCAGCAGCGAGTCACTCAGAAATGAGCAGTTCTTC.

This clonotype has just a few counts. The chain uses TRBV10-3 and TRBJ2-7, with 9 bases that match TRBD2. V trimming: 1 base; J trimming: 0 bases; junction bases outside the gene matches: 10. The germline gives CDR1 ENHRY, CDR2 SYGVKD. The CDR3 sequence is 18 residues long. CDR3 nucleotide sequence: TGTGCCATCAGTGAGTTCAGGACTAGCGACTTAAGCTCCTACGAGCAGTACTTC. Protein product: CAISEFRTSDLSSYEQYF.

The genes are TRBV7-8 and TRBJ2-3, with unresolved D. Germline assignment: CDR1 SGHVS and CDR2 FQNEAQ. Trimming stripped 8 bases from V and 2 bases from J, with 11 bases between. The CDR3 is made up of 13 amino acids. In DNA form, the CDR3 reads TGTGCCAGCTGCTGGGGATACACAGATACGCAGTATTTT. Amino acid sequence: CASCWGYTDTQYF.

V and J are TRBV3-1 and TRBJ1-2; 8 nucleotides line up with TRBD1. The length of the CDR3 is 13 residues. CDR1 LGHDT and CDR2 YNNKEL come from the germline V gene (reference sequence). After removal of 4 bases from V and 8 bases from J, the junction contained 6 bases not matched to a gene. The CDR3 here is CASSRGRTGGYTF. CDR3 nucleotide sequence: TGTGCCAGCAGCCGGGGGAGGACAGGGGGCTACACCTTC.

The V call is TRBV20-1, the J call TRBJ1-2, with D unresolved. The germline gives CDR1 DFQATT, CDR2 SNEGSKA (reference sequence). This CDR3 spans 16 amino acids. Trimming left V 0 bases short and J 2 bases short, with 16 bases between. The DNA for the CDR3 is TGCAGTGCTAGAGATCCCTCCAGTGCGTCGAACTATGGCTACACCTTC. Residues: CSARDPSSASNYGYTF.

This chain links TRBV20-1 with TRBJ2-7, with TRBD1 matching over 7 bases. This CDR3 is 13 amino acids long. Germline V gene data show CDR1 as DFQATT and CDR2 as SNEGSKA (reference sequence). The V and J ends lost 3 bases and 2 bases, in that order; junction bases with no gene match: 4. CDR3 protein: CSARGQTAYEQYF. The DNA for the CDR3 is TGCAGTGCTAGGGGACAGACTGCCTACGAGCAGTACTTC.

The CDR3 coding sequence is TGTGCCGGCATTGAACAGGGGGGAAGTGACGAGCAGTACTTC. Encoded protein: CAGIEQGGSDEQYF. The chain has TRBV28 and TRBJ2-7; 8 nucleotides match TRBD1. Looked up from germline, CDR1 is MDHEN and CDR2 is SYDVKM. The CDR3 has 14 residues. The V and J ends lost 11 bases and 5 bases, in that order; junction bases with no gene match: 14.

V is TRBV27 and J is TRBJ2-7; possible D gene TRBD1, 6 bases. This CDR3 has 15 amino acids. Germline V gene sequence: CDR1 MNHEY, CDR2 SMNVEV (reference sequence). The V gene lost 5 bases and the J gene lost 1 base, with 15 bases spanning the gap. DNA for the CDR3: TGTGCCAGCAGTCCGTTCCCCGACAGGTCCTACGAGCAGTACTTC. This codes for CASSPFPDRSYEQYF.

The CDR3 nucleotides are TGCAGCGTTGTGGGGGGACTGTTCACAGATACGCAGTATTTT. Protein: CSVVGGLFTDTQYF. The chain employs TRBV29-1 and TRBJ2-3; tentatively, D is TRBD2 (6 bases). V lost 4 bases, J lost 2 bases, and 13 bases lay in between. The germline CDR1 and CDR2 sequences are SQVTM and ANQGSEA. The CDR3 has 14 residues.

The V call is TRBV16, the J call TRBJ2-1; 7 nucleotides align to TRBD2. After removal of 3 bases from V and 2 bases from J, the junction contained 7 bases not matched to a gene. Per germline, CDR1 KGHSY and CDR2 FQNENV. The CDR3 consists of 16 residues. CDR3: CASSHTPAGTYNEQFF. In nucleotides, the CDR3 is TGTGCCAGCAGCCACACCCCAGCGGGGACCTACAATGAGCAGTTCTTC.

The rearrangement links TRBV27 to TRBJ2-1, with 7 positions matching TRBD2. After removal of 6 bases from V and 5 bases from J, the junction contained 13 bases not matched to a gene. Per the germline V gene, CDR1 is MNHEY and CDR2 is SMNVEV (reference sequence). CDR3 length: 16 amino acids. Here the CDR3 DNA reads TGTGCCAGCAGCTATTTACCGAGCGGGGTTAACAATGAGCAGTTCTTC. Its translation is CASSYLPSGVNNEQFF.

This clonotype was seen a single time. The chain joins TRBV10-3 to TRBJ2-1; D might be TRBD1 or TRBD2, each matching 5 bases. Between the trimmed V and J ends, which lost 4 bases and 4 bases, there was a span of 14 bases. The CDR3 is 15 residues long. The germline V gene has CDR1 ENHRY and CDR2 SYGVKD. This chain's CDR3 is CAISVGPGPYNEQFF. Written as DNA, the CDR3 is TGTGCCATCAGTGTGGGTCCGGGGCCGTACAATGAGCAGTTCTTC.

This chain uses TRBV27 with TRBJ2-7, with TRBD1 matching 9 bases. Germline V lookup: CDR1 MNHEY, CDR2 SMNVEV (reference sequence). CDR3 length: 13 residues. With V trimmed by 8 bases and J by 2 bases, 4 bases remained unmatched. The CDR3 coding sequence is TGTGCCAGCTCCGGGACAGGGACCTACGAGCAGTACTTC. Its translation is CASSGTGTYEQYF.

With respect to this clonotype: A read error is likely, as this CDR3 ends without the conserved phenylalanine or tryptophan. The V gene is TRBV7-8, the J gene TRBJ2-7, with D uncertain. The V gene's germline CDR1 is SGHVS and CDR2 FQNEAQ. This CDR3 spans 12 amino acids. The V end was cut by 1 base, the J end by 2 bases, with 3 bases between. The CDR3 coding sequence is TGTGCCAGCAGCTTAGACGCCTACGAGCAGTACCTC. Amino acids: CASSLDAYEQYL.

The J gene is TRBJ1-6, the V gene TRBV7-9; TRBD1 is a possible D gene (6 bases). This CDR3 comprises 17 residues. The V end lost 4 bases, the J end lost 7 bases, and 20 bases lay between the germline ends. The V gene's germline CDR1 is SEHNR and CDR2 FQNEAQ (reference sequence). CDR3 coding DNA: TGTGCCAGCAGCTCCGGGCAACAGGGTCTCGGGAATTCACCCCTCCACTTT. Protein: CASSSGQQGLGNSPLHF.

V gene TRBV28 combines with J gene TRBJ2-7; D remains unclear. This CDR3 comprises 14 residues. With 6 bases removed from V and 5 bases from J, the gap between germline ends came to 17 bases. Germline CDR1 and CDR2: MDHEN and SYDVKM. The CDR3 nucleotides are TGTGCCAGCAGACCCAATCTGGAGTACCACGAGCAGTACTTC. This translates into CASRPNLEYHEQYF. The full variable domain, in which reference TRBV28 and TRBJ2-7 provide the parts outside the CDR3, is DVKVTQSSRYLVKRTGEKVFLECVQDMDHENMFWYRQDPGLGLRLIYFSYDVKMKEKGDIPEGYSVSREKKERFSLILESASTNQTSMYLCASRPNLEYHEQYFGPGTRLTVT.

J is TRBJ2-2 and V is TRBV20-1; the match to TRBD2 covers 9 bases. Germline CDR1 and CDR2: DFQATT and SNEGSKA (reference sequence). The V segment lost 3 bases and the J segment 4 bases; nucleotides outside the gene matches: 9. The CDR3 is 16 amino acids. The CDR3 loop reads CSARDLAGDTTGELFF. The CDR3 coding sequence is TGCAGTGCTAGGGACTTAGCGGGAGACACCACCGGGGAGCTGTTTTTT.

The CDR3 reads CATSRDSGPLNEQFF. The CDR3 DNA follows: TGTGCCACCAGCAGAGATAGCGGCCCTTTGAATGAGCAGTTCTTC. The chain links TRBV15 to TRBJ2-1, with D perhaps TRBD2 (6 bases). V was pared by 0 bases and J by 7 bases, with 13 bases between. The germline CDR1 and CDR2 sequences are LNHNV and YYDKDF (reference sequence). This CDR3 spans 15 amino acids.

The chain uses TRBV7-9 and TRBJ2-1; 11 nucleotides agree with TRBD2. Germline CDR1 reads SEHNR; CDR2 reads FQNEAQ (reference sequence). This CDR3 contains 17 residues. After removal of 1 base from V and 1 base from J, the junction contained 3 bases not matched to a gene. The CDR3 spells CASSLGSSGRSYNEQFF. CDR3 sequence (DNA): TGTGCCAGCAGCTTAGGCTCTAGCGGGAGGTCCTACAATGAGCAGTTCTTC.

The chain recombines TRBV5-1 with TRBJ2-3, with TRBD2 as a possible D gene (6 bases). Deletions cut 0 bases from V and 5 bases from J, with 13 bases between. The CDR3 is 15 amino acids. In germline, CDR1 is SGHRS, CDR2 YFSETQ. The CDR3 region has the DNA TGCGCCAGCAGCTTGGCCACGGGAGTTATAGATACGCAGTATTTT. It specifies CASSLATGVIDTQYF.

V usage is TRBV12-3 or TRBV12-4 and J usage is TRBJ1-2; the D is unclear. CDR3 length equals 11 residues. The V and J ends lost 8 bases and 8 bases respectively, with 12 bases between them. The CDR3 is CASLTGWGYTF. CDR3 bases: TGTGCCAGCCTAACCGGTTGGGGCTACACCTTC.

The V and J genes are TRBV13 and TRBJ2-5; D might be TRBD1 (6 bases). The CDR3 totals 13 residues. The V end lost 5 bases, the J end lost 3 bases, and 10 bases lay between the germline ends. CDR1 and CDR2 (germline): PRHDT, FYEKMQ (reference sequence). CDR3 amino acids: CASSPTGKETQYF. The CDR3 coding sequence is TGTGCCAGCAGCCCCACAGGGAAAGAGACCCAGTACTTC.

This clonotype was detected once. The CDR3 is CASSYYPGQGASSYNSPLHF. The DNA for the CDR3 is TGTGCCAGCAGTTATTATCCGGGACAGGGGGCTTCCTCCTATAATTCACCCCTCCACTTT. V gene TRBV6-5 combines with J gene TRBJ1-6; the match to TRBD1 covers 12 bases. The germline V gene encodes CDR1 MNHEY and CDR2 SVGAGI. J was trimmed by 0 bases and V by 3 bases; bases with no gene match: 9. The CDR3 covers 20 residues.

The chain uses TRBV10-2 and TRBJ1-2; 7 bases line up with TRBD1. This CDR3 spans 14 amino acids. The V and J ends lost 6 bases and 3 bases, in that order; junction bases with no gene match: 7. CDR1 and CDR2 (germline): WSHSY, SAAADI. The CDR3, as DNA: TGCGCCAGCAGACACCCTGACAGGGACTATGGCTACACCTTC. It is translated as CASRHPDRDYGYTF.

The CDR3, as DNA: TGTGCCAGCAGCTTAATAGCGGATTCCTCCTACGAGCAGTACTTC. Translating gives CASSLIADSSYEQYF. This chain uses TRBV7-6 with TRBJ2-7; a possible D gene is TRBD2 (6 bases). Looked up from germline, CDR1 is SGHVS and CDR2 is FNYEAQ. The V and J ends lost 2 bases and 0 bases respectively, with 11 bases between them. There are 15 residues in the CDR3.

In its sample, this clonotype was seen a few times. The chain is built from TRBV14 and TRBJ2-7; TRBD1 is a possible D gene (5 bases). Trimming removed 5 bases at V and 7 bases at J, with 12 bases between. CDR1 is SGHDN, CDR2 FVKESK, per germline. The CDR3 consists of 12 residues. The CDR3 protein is CASSSGFGEQYF. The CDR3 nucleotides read TGTGCCAGCAGCTCAGGGTTTGGAGAGCAGTACTTC. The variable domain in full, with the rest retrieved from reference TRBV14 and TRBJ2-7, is EAGVTQFPSHSVIEKGQTVTLRCDPISGHDNLYWYRRVMGKEIKFLLHFVKESKQDESGMPNNRFLAERTGGTYSTLKVQPAELEDSGVYFCASSSGFGEQYFGPGTRLTVT.